This passage covers 26 T cell receptor beta chains from one sample sequenced in a study of T cell responses to AZD1222 COVID-19 vaccine. Assay used: immunoSEQ multiplex PCR; TCRdb lists only in-frame clones, some missing. The sample contains about 130,000 clones, about nine tenths of which appear only once. Specimen: peripheral blood, collected on day 0 of AZD1222 vaccination. Receptor source: an adult in good health.

V is TRBV5-4 and J is TRBJ2-7; unclear D gene. The germline V gene has CDR1 SGHNT and CDR2 YYREEE (reference sequence). CDR3 size: 13 residues. V lost 0 bases and J 0 bases, leaving 4 bases between the germline ends. The CDR3 DNA follows: TGTGCCAGCAGCTTGGCTTTCTCCTACGAGCAGTACTTC. It specifies CASSLAFSYEQYF.

The V gene is TRBV10-2, the J gene TRBJ2-5; D is perhaps TRBD1 (6 bases). Deletions cut 5 bases from V and 5 bases from J, with 15 bases between. The CDR3 has 14 residues. Germline V gene lookup returns CDR1 WSHSY and CDR2 SAAADI. The CDR3 loop reads CASSPTDRRETQYF. In nucleotides, the CDR3 is TGCGCCAGCAGTCCGACAGACAGGAGGGAGACCCAGTACTTC.

The chain is built from TRBV29-1 and TRBJ2-7; D is unclear. V was shortened by 1 base and J by 3 bases, with 7 bases between the two germline ends. The germline gives CDR1 SQVTM, CDR2 ANQGSEA. The CDR3 consists of 12 residues. The CDR3 sequence: CSVEASGYEQYF. The CDR3 nucleotides are TGCAGCGTTGAAGCCAGTGGCTACGAGCAGTACTTC.

The chain recombines TRBV25-1 with TRBJ1-1; 7 nucleotides line up with TRBD1. This CDR3 contains 16 residues. V lost 5 bases, J lost 1 base, and 10 bases stayed unmatched. The germline gives CDR1 MGHDK, CDR2 SYGVNS. The CDR3 DNA reads as TGTGCCAGCAGTCACGTAAGACAGGGATCGAACACTGAAGCTTTCTTT. This gives the protein CASSHVRQGSNTEAFF.

The chain couples TRBV10-1 to TRBJ2-7; D not resolved. V was shortened by 3 bases and J by 0 bases, with 6 bases between the two germline ends. CDR3 length: 13 residues. The V gene's germline CDR1 is WNHNN and CDR2 SYGVQD (reference sequence). The CDR3 loop reads CASSERSSYEQYF. CDR3 bases: TGCGCCAGCAGTGAAAGGAGCTCCTACGAGCAGTACTTC.

The table lists this clone with a count of one. V and J are TRBV19 and TRBJ1-3; 10 nucleotides align to TRBD1. This CDR3 contains 13 residues. Germline CDR1 LNHDA, CDR2 SQIVND (reference sequence). The J segment lost 7 bases and the V segment lost 7 bases, leaving 4 bases of the junction unmatched. CDR3 amino acids: CASNDRGRNTIYF. In DNA, the CDR3 is TGTGCCAGTAACGACAGGGGGCGGAACACCATATATTTT.

The CDR3 nucleotides are TGTGCCAGCAGAGCAGGGACAGGGGAATCACTGTTTTTT. Amino acids: CASRAGTGESLFF. The V call is TRBV12-3 or TRBV12-4, the J call TRBJ1-4, with 10 bases identical to TRBD1. The V segment lost 6 bases and the J segment 13 bases; nucleotides outside the gene matches: 8. The CDR3 consists of 13 residues.

The chain couples TRBV21-1 to TRBJ1-2. TRBV21-1 is tagged as a pseudogene. There are 13 residues in the CDR3. CDR3 DNA sequence: TGTGCCAGCAGCAACGCAGGGACCTATGGCTACACCTTC. It yields the protein CASSNAGTYGYTF.

The CDR3 DNA reads TGTGCCAGCACGGCGGGGACATACAATGAGCAGTTCTTC. The encoded protein is CASTAGTYNEQFF. V and J are TRBV9 and TRBJ2-1; either TRBD1 or TRBD2 may supply D (6 bases each). The CDR3 runs to 13 residues. V was clipped by 6 bases and J by 4 bases, with 11 bases between them. CDR1 and CDR2 from the germline V gene are SGDLS and YYNGEE.

The chain joins TRBV28 to TRBJ1-1, with a possible D match to TRBD1 (5 bases). Per germline, CDR1 MDHEN and CDR2 SYDVKM. Trimming stripped 3 bases from V and 1 base from J, with 9 bases between. The CDR3 extends over 14 amino acids. CDR3 sequence: CASSFPGANTEAFF. CDR3 nucleotide sequence: TGTGCCAGCAGTTTTCCCGGGGCGAACACTGAAGCTTTCTTT.

The chain carries TRBV12-3 or TRBV12-4 and TRBJ1-1; 7 nucleotides align to TRBD1. CDR3 length equals 13 residues. Trimming removed 6 bases from V and 10 bases from J; junction bases left unmatched: 11. CDR3 coding DNA: TGTGCCAGCAGATGGGCCTTAGACAGGGCAGCTTTCTTT. Amino acid sequence: CASRWALDRAAFF.

V gene TRBV5-1 combines with J gene TRBJ1-1, with a weak D call TRBD1 (6 bases). Germline assignment: CDR1 SGHRS and CDR2 YFSETQ. The CDR3 is 13 amino acids. The V end was cut by 0 bases, the J end by 3 bases, with 6 bases between. The CDR3 nucleotides read TGCGCCAGCAGCTTGGGGGGGCACACTGAAGCTTTCTTT. Its translation is CASSLGGHTEAFF.

The rearrangement joins TRBV7-3 to TRBJ2-2, with D unresolved. Germline V lookup: CDR1 SGHTA, CDR2 FQGTGA. The CDR3 is 15 residues long. Deletions cut 2 bases from V and 4 bases from J, with 11 bases between. CDR3 amino acids: CASSLSRSVTGELFF. The CDR3 region has the DNA TGTGCCAGCAGCTTATCACGGTCGGTCACCGGGGAGCTGTTTTTT.

This clone was detected once. The rearrangement joins TRBV29-1 to TRBJ2-3, with 8 bases identical to TRBD1. The CDR3 sequence is 14 residues long. J gave up 1 base and V 6 bases, and 6 bases lay outside the gene matches. The V gene's germline CDR1 is SQVTM and CDR2 ANQGSEA. The CDR3 is CSVPTDRGTDTQYF. CDR3 DNA: TGCAGCGTGCCCACGGACAGGGGCACAGATACGCAGTATTTT.

This chain links TRBV7-9 with TRBJ1-2; possible D gene TRBD1, 5 bases. Germline V gives CDR1 SEHNR, CDR2 FQNEAQ (reference sequence). The CDR3 is 14 amino acids. V shed 5 bases and J shed 5 bases, with 15 bases lying between them. Written as DNA, the CDR3 is TGTGCCAGCAGCCGTCAGGCAGGGTTATATGGCTACACCTTC. Translating it yields CASSRQAGLYGYTF. Full variable domain (remainder filled in from reference TRBV7-9 and TRBJ1-2): DTGVSQNPRHKITKRGQNVTFRCDPISEHNRLYWYRQTLGQGPEFLTYFQNEAQLEKSRLLSDRFSAERPKGSFSTLEIQRTEQGDSAMYLCASSRQAGLYGYTFGSGTRLTVV.

This chain joins TRBV18 and TRBJ2-3, with a possible D match to TRBD1 (6 bases). Trimming removed 2 bases at V and 6 bases at J, with 18 bases between. CDR1 and CDR2 from the germline V gene are KGHSH and LQKENI. The CDR3 extends over 16 amino acids. CDR3 amino acids: CASSPLDRDPRDTQYF. CDR3 sequence (DNA): TGTGCCAGCTCACCATTGGACAGAGATCCCCGGGATACGCAGTATTTT.

The rearrangement joins TRBV6-2 or TRBV6-3 to TRBJ2-7; 8 nucleotides match TRBD1. This CDR3 has 15 amino acids. Germline V gene lookup returns CDR1 MNHEY and CDR2 SVGEGT. Losses at the gene ends were 0 bases for V and 6 bases for J; bases not matched to a gene: 7. The CDR3 bases are TGTGCCAGCAGTTACTCGGCGACAGGGGATGGCGAGCAGTACTTC. Encoded protein: CASSYSATGDGEQYF.

This chain links TRBV6-6 with TRBJ2-4; D possibly matches TRBD1 or TRBD2 (5 bases each). CDR3 length equals 16 residues. V was pared by 4 bases and J by 1 base, with 14 bases between. Germline V gene sequence: CDR1 MNHNY, CDR2 SVGAGI (reference sequence). The chain's CDR3 is CASSSVSGTAKNIQYF. DNA of the CDR3: TGTGCCAGCAGTTCGGTGTCGGGGACCGCCAAAAACATTCAGTACTTC.

The rearrangement uses TRBV7-9 and TRBJ2-7; D not resolved. V was shortened by 2 bases and J by 3 bases, with 8 bases between the two germline ends. The germline gives CDR1 SEHNR, CDR2 FQNEAQ (reference sequence). This CDR3 region has 13 residues. The CDR3 reads CASSLPPGYEQYF. CDR3 nucleotides: TGTGCCAGCAGCTTACCTCCGGGCTACGAGCAGTACTTC.

This chain links TRBV24-1 with TRBJ1-5; D is unresolved. Per germline, CDR1 KGHDR and CDR2 SFDVKD. The CDR3 extends over 15 amino acids. V gave up 4 bases and J gave up 3 bases, with 12 bases separating them. CDR3 in amino acids: CATSDKPADNQPQHF. In DNA form, the CDR3 reads TGTGCCACCAGTGACAAGCCGGCCGACAATCAGCCCCAGCATTTT.

The chain is built from TRBV28 and TRBJ1-6, with D tentatively TRBD1 (5 bases). Germline lookup yields CDR1 MDHEN and CDR2 SYDVKM. This CDR3 is 14 amino acids long. Trimming removed 8 bases from V and 5 bases from J, with 13 bases in between. CDR3 in DNA: TGTGCCAGCTGTGGGACTTTCCATAATTCACCCCTCCACTTT. Translated, it gives CASCGTFHNSPLHF.

V is TRBV27 and J is TRBJ1-5; D unclear. There are 13 residues in the CDR3. The V gene's germline CDR1 is MNHEY and CDR2 SMNVEV (reference sequence). V was clipped by 4 bases and J by 9 bases, with 13 bases between them. The CDR3 DNA reads as TGTGCCAGCAGTTCCAGTCCCCTTTCGCCCCAGCATTTT. It yields the protein CASSSSPLSPQHF.

V is TRBV7-9 and J is TRBJ2-2, with a possible D match to TRBD1 (6 bases). CDR3 length: 16 amino acids. CDR1 and CDR2 (germline): SEHNR, FQNEAQ (reference sequence). V lost 5 bases and J lost 0, with 13 bases in between. The CDR3 sequence: CASSRTGTTNTGELFF. In nucleotides, the CDR3 is TGTGCCAGCAGCCGGACCGGGACAACGAACACCGGGGAGCTGTTTTTT.

V usage is TRBV7-9 and J usage is TRBJ2-7; perhaps TRBD2 as D (6 bases). The germline V and J ends were trimmed by 2 bases and 2 bases, with 16 bases remaining between them. This CDR3 spans 16 amino acids. CDR1 is SEHNR, CDR2 FQNEAQ, per germline (reference sequence). The CDR3 DNA reads as TGTGCCAGCAGCTTATCCCCCGAAGGAGGGACCTACGAGCAGTACTTC. It translates to CASSLSPEGGTYEQYF.

The chain is built from TRBV6-1 and TRBJ2-1; D is ambiguous. This CDR3 spans 11 amino acids. Germline V gene sequence: CDR1 MNHNS, CDR2 SASEGT. Trimming cost V 2 bases and J 10 bases, with 6 bases left between them. The CDR3 coding sequence is TGTGCCAGCAGTGAATGGGCAGAGCAGTTCTTC. Translating gives CASSEWAEQFF.

V gene TRBV18 combines with J gene TRBJ1-1; no clear D. The V gene lost 2 bases and the J gene lost 0 bases, with 4 bases spanning the gap. The CDR3 totals 13 residues. Germline V CDR1 and CDR2: KGHSH, LQKENI. The chain's CDR3 is CASSPLVNTEAFF. The DNA of the CDR3 is TGTGCCAGCTCACCATTAGTGAACACTGAAGCTTTCTTT.